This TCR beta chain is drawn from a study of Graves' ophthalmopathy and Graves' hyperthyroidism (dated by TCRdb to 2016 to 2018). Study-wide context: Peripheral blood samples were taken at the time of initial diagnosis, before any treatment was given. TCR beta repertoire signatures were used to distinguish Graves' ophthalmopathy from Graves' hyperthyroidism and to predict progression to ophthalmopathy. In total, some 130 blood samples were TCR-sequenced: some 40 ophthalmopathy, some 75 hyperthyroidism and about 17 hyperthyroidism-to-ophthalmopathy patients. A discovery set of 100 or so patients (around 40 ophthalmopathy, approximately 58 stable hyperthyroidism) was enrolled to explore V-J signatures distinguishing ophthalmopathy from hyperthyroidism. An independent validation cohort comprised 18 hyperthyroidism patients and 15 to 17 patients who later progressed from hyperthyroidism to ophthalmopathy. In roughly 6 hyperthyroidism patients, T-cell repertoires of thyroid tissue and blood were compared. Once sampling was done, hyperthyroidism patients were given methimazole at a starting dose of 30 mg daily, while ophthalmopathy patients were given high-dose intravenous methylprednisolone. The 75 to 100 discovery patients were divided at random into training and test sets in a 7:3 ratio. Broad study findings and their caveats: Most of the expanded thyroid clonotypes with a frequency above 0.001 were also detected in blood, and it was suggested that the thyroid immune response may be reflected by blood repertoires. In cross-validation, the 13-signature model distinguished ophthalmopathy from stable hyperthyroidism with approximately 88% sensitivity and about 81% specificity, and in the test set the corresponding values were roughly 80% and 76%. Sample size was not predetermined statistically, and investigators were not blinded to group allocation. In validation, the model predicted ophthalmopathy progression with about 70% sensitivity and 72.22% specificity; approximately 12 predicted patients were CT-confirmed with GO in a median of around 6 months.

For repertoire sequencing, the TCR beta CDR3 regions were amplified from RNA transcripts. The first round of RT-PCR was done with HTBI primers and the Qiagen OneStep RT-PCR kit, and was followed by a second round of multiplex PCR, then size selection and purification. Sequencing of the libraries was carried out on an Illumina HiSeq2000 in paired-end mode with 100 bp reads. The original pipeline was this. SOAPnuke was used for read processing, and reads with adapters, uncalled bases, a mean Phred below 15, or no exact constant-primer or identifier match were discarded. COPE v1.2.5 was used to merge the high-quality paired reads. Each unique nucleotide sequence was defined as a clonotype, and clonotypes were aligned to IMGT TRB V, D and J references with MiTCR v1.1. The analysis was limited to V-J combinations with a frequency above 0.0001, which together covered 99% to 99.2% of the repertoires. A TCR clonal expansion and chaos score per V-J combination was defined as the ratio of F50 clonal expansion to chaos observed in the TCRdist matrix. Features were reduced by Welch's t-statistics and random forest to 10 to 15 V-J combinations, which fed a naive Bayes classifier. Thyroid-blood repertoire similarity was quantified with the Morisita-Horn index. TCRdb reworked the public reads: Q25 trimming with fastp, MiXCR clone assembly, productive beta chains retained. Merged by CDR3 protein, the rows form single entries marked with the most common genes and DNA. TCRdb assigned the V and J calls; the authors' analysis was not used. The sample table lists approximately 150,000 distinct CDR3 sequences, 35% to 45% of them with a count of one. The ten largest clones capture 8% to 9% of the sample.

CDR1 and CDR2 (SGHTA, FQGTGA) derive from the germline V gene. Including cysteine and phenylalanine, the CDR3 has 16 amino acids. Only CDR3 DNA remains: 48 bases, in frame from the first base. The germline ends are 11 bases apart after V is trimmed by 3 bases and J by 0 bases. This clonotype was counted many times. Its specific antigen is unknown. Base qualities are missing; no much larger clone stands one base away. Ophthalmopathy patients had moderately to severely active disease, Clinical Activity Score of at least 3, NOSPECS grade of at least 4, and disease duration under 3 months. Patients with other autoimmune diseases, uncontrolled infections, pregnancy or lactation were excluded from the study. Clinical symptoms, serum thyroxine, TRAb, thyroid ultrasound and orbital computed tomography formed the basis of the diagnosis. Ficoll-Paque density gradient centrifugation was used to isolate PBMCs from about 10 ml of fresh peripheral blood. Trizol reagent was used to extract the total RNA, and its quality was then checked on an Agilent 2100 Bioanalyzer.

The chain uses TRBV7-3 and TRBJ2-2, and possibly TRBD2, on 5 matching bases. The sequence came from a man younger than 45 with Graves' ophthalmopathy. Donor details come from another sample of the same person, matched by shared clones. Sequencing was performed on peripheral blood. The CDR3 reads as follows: CASSFFGVSNTGELFF. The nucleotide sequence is TGTGCCAGCAGCTTTTTCGGGGTTTCGAACACCGGGGAGCTGTTTTTT.